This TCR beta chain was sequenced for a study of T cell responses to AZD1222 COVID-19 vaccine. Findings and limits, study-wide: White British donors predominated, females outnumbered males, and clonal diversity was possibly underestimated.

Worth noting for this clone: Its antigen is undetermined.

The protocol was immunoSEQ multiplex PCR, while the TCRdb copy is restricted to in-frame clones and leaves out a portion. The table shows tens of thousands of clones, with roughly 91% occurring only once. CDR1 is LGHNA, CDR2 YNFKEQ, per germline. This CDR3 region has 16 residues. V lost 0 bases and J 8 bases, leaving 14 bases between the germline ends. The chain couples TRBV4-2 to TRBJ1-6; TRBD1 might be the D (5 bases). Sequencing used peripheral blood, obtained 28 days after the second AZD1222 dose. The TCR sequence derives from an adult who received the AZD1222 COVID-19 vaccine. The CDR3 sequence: CASSQDGGVGHSPLHF. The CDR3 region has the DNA TGTGCCAGCAGCCAAGATGGGGGTGTAGGGCATTCACCCCTCCACTTT.